These 21 T cell receptor beta chains were sequenced from one sample in a study of T cell responses to AZD1222 COVID-19 vaccine. Assay used: immunoSEQ multiplex PCR; TCRdb lists only in-frame clones, some missing. The table records some 80,000 clones, around 88% of them present only once. This sample comprised peripheral blood, obtained 28 days after the second dose of the MenACWY control vaccine. The receptors shown here come from an adult who received the MenACWY meningococcal vaccine as a control.

The genes are TRBV28 and TRBJ1-5; TRBD1 agrees at 7 bases. Germline CDR1 is MDHEN and CDR2 is SYDVKM. With V trimmed by 8 bases and J by 3 bases, 4 bases remained unmatched. This CDR3 is built from 13 residues. CDR3: CASLGQPNQPQHF. CDR3 bases: TGTGCCAGCCTGGGACAGCCCAATCAGCCCCAGCATTTT.

This clone was seen a few times. V is TRBV7-2 and J is TRBJ2-3; TRBD1 agrees at 10 bases. CDR3 size: 19 residues. Germline V gene sequence: CDR1 SGHTA, CDR2 FQGNSA. With V trimmed by 1 base and J by 3 bases, 13 bases remained unmatched. CDR3 in amino acids: CASSLETGGMVQITDTQYF. Here the CDR3 DNA reads TGTGCCAGCAGCTTAGAGACAGGGGGCATGGTGCAGATTACAGATACGCAGTATTTT.

The gene calls are TRBV7-2 and TRBJ1-3; D might be TRBD1 (5 bases). From germline, CDR1 is SGHTA and CDR2 FQGNSA. Trimming left V 1 base short and J 4 bases short, with 14 bases between. The CDR3 contains 16 residues. The DNA of the CDR3 is TGTGCCAGCAGCTTAGGTCCAGACAGACTAGGAAACACCATATATTTT. This codes for CASSLGPDRLGNTIYF.

The gene calls are TRBV10-3 and TRBJ1-6; possible D gene TRBD1, 6 bases. The V gene's germline CDR1 is ENHRY and CDR2 SYGVKD. V dropped 3 bases and J dropped 10 bases, with 16 bases sitting between them. The CDR3 contains 15 residues. Here the CDR3 DNA reads TGTGCCATCAGTGATGTCAGCCTAAGGGGGTCACCCCTCCACTTT. It yields the protein CAISDVSLRGSPLHF.

This chain uses TRBV6-2 or TRBV6-3 with TRBJ1-6; D not resolved. The CDR3 loop spans 14 amino acids. From germline, CDR1 is MNHEY and CDR2 SVGEGT. V was trimmed by 5 bases and J by 7 bases, leaving 12 bases between them. CDR3 nucleotides: TGTGCCAGCAGTAAAACCGACAAGAATTCACCCCTCCACTTT. This translates into CASSKTDKNSPLHF.

The rearrangement joins TRBV24-1 to TRBJ2-1, with D perhaps matching TRBD1 or TRBD2 (5 bases each). The CDR3 loop spans 16 amino acids. The germline V and J ends were trimmed by 5 bases and 4 bases, with 17 bases remaining between them. The germline V gene has CDR1 KGHDR and CDR2 SFDVKD. CDR3 residues: CATSGGTVSPYNEQFF. The CDR3 DNA follows: TGTGCCACCAGTGGAGGGACCGTTTCCCCTTACAATGAGCAGTTCTTC.

V and J are TRBV7-9 and TRBJ2-2; D gene unclear. The V and J ends lost 1 base and 4 bases respectively, with 1 base between them. CDR3 size: 12 residues. CDR1 is SEHNR, CDR2 FQNEAQ, per germline (reference sequence). The CDR3 is CASSLVTGELFF. CDR3 DNA sequence: TGTGCCAGCAGCTTAGTCACCGGGGAGCTGTTTTTT.

This clone showed up just once. The chain recombines TRBV6-1 with TRBJ1-2, with a possible D match to TRBD1 (6 bases). V was pared by 7 bases and J by 6 bases, with 12 bases between. There are 12 residues in the CDR3. Germline loops: CDR1 MNHNS, CDR2 SASEGT. CDR3 DNA: TGTGCCAGCACCCCGGGGGGCAATGGCTACACCTTC. Protein product: CASTPGGNGYTF.

The chain employs TRBV30 and TRBJ2-5; TRBD2 aligns across 7 bases. The CDR3 has 14 amino acids. Germline-derived CDR1 and CDR2 are GTSNPN and SVGIG (reference sequence). The junction had 8 bases not matched to a gene; V was cut back by 3 bases and J by 4 bases. CDR3 nucleotide sequence: TGTGCCTGGAGGGGAGGGCAGGGCCGAGAGACCCAGTACTTC. This gives the protein CAWRGGQGRETQYF.

In its sample, this clone was seen once. This chain links TRBV5-6 with TRBJ1-1, with 9 positions matching TRBD1. The CDR3 runs 14 residues. The V gene's germline CDR1 is SGHDT and CDR2 YYEEEE. V was pared by 4 bases and J by 5 bases, with 6 bases of the junction left unmatched. This CDR3 reads CASSHNRGRTEAFF. CDR3 sequence (DNA): TGTGCCAGCAGCCATAACAGGGGGCGGACTGAAGCTTTCTTT.

This clone turned up a few times. V gene TRBV19 combines with J gene TRBJ1-1; weak D call: TRBD1 (5 bases). Trimming took off 4 bases at V and 0 bases at J, with 9 bases between the two ends. Germline CDR1 and CDR2: LNHDA and SQIVND (reference sequence). This CDR3 is built from 14 residues. The chain's CDR3 is CASSTPGVNTEAFF. CDR3 DNA: TGTGCCAGTAGTACCCCGGGGGTGAACACTGAAGCTTTCTTT.

The chain links TRBV19 to TRBJ2-3; a possible D gene is TRBD2 (7 bases). Germline assignment: CDR1 LNHDA and CDR2 SQIVND (reference sequence). CDR3 length: 14 amino acids. V shed 5 bases and J shed 6 bases, with 15 bases lying between them. This CDR3 reads CASSLGGGEDTQYF. CDR3 sequence (DNA): TGTGCCAGTAGTTTGGGAGGGGGGGAGGATACGCAGTATTTT.

A single count supports this clone. This chain connects TRBV2 to TRBJ1-5; no clear D. This CDR3 has 14 residues. CDR1 is SNHLY, CDR2 FYNNEI, per germline. The V gene lost 2 bases and the J gene lost 1 base, with 6 bases spanning the gap. The CDR3 sequence is CASSETTSNQPQHF. CDR3 sequence (DNA): TGTGCCAGCAGTGAAACAACGAGCAATCAGCCCCAGCATTTT.

This clone occurred once. The chain combines TRBV12-5 with TRBJ1-6; D remains unclear. Germline CDR1 reads LGHNT; CDR2 reads FRNRAP. Deletions cut 6 bases from V and 7 bases from J, with 13 bases between. The length of the CDR3 is 14 residues. The DNA of the CDR3 is TGTGCTAGTGGGGATGCCTACGGGAATTCACCCCTCCACTTT. It is translated as CASGDAYGNSPLHF.

The chain links TRBV30 to TRBJ2-3; 9 bases align to TRBD1. The trim removed 7 bases at V and 2 bases at J, leaving 7 bases unmatched. CDR1 GTSNPN and CDR2 SVGIG come from the germline V gene (reference sequence). This CDR3 spans 14 amino acids. In DNA, the CDR3 is TGTGCCTCGACCGGGACAGGGAACACAGATACGCAGTATTTT. Its protein product is CASTGTGNTDTQYF.

The chain has TRBV19 and TRBJ1-5; D unclear. Germline loops: CDR1 LNHDA, CDR2 SQIVND (reference sequence). There are 15 residues in the CDR3. V gave up 3 bases and J gave up 12 bases, with 21 bases separating them. The chain's CDR3 is CASSITPIGPSSQHF. In DNA form, the CDR3 reads TGTGCCAGTAGTATTACCCCAATCGGGCCATCAAGCCAGCATTTT.

This rearrangement joins TRBV7-2 to TRBJ1-2; D unresolved. V was clipped by 1 base and J by 5 bases, with 5 bases between them. Germline assignment: CDR1 SGHTA and CDR2 FQGNSA. The CDR3 runs to 12 residues. The CDR3 loop reads CASSLEWYGYTF. The CDR3 nucleotides read TGTGCCAGCAGCTTAGAGTGGTATGGCTACACCTTC.

Only one count was recorded for this clone. The chain links TRBV3-1 (or the pseudogene TRBV3-2) to TRBJ1-2, with 7 positions matching TRBD1. The CDR3 is made up of 14 amino acids. J was trimmed by 7 bases and V by 4 bases; bases with no gene match: 9. CDR1 and CDR2 (germline): LGHDT, YNNKEL (reference sequence). CDR3 loop: CASSPLTGFSGYTF. CDR3 DNA sequence: TGTGCCAGCAGCCCCCTGACAGGGTTTTCTGGCTACACCTTC.

The genes are TRBV19 and TRBJ2-2, with 8 bases identical to TRBD1. Germline CDR1 LNHDA, CDR2 SQIVND (reference sequence). V was clipped by 6 bases and J by 0 bases; unmatched bases: 6. The CDR3 has 16 residues. CDR3 coding DNA: TGTGCCAGTAGACAACAGGGGGGCACGAACACCGGGGAGCTGTTTTTT. Protein product: CASRQQGGTNTGELFF. The full variable domain, its missing parts supplied by reference TRBV19 and TRBJ2-2, is DGGITQSPKYLFRKEGQNVTLSCEQNLNHDAMYWYRQDPGQGLRLIYYSQIVNDFQKGDIAEGYSVSREKKESFPLTVTSAQKNPTAFYLCASRQQGGTNTGELFFGEGSRLTVL.

This clone is a singleton in its sample. The rearrangement joins TRBV12-3 or TRBV12-4 to TRBJ2-3; 8 bases fit TRBD2. This CDR3 contains 12 residues. The junction had 0 bases not matched to a gene; V was cut back by 10 bases and J by 0 bases. CDR3 loop: CAIAGSTDTQYF. CDR3 sequence (DNA): TGTGCCATAGCGGGGAGCACAGATACGCAGTATTTT.

This chain uses TRBV5-4 with TRBJ2-3; tentatively, D is TRBD2 (7 bases). CDR1 is SGHNT, CDR2 YYREEE, per germline (reference sequence). The V end lost 0 bases, the J end lost 5 bases, and 13 bases lay between the germline ends. The CDR3 runs 15 residues. The CDR3 bases are TGTGCCAGCAGCTTGGAGGGGGGGCATGGAGATACGCAGTATTTT. Amino acid sequence: CASSLEGGHGDTQYF.